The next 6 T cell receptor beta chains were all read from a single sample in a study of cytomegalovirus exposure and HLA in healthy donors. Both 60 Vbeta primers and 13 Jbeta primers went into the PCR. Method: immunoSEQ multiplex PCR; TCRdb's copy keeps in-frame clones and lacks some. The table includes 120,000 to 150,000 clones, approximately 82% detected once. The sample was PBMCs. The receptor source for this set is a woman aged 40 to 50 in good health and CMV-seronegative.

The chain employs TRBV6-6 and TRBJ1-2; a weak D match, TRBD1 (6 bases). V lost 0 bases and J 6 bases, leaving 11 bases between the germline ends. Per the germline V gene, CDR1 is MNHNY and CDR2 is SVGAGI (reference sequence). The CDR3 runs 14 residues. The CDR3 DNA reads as TGTGCCAGCAGTTACTCGTCAGGGGTCGATGGCTACACCTTC. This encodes CASSYSSGVDGYTF.

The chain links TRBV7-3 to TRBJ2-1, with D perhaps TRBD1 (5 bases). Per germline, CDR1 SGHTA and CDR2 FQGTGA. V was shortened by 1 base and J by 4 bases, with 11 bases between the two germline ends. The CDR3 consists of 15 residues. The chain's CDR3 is CASSLRQGTYNEQFF. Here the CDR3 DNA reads TGTGCCAGCAGCTTAAGGCAGGGAACTTACAATGAGCAGTTCTTC.

The CDR3, as DNA: TGTGCCAGCAGACCACTGAGCTCCTACAATGAGCAGTTCTTC. Protein sequence: CASRPLSSYNEQFF. The chain is built from TRBV9 and TRBJ2-1; D is unresolved. Germline lookup yields CDR1 SGDLS and CDR2 YYNGEE. The CDR3 is made up of 14 amino acids. V shed 5 bases and J shed 0 bases, with 9 bases lying between them.

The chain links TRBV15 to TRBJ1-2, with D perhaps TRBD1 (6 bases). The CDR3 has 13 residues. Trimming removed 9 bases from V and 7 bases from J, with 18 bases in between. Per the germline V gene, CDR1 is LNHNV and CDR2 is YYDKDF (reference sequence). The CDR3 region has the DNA TGTGCCACGGGCCGGGACATAAAGACTGGCTACACCTTC. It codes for CATGRDIKTGYTF.

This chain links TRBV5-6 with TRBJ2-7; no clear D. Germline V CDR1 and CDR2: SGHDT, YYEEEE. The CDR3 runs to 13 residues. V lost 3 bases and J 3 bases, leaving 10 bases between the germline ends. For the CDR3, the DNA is TGTGCCAGCAGCTCGGTCTCGGGCTACGAGCAGTACTTC. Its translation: CASSSVSGYEQYF.

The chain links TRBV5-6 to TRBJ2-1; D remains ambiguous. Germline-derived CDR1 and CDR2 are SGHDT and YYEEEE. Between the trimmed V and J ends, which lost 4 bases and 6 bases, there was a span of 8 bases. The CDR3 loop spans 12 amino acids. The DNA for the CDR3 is TGTGCCAGCAGCCTTGAGCTCAATGAGCAGTTCTTC. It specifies CASSLELNEQFF.